The 28 T cell receptor beta chains listed next were all sequenced from one sample in a study of identical twins. MiXCR, run by TCRdb on the 5' RACE reads, gives a single entry per CDR3 protein. The repertoire holds some 590,000 distinct CDR3 sequences, nearly 10% seen once, with roughly 3% in the top ten. A further study also used this sample, focusing on yellow fever vaccine responses in identical twins.

Sequences were obtained from PBMCs. These receptors were collected from a woman aged 18 to 35 in good health.

Only a few counts were recorded for this clonotype. The rearrangement links TRBV25-1 to TRBJ2-7; 7 bases agree with TRBD1. Looked up from germline, CDR1 is MGHDK and CDR2 is SYGVNS. Trimming removed 5 bases from V and 3 bases from J; junction bases left unmatched: 7. The CDR3 is made up of 14 amino acids. The CDR3 region is CASSSRTGHYEQYF. CDR3 nucleotides: TGTGCCAGCAGTTCGAGGACAGGTCACTACGAGCAGTACTTC.

Here the CDR3 reads CASSLSGQVINNEQFF. CDR3 nucleotide sequence: TGTGCCAGCAGTTTGTCGGGACAGGTGATAAACAATGAGCAGTTCTTC. The chain joins TRBV12-3 or TRBV12-4 to TRBJ2-1, with TRBD1 identical over 8 bases. The CDR3 runs 16 residues. J was trimmed by 5 bases and V by 3 bases; bases with no gene match: 9.

V and J are TRBV29-1 and TRBJ2-5, with a possible D match to TRBD1 (6 bases). Germline V CDR1 and CDR2: SQVTM, ANQGSEA. This CDR3 comprises 12 residues. Trimming removed 2 bases at V and 2 bases at J, with 6 bases between. DNA for the CDR3: TGCAGCGTTGAAAGGGGGCAAGAGACCCAGTACTTC. Protein sequence: CSVERGQETQYF. Based on the CDR3 plus reference TRBV29-1 and TRBJ2-5, the full variable domain is SAVISQKPSRDICQRGTSLTIQCQVDSQVTMMFWYRQQPGQSLTLIATANQGSEATYESGFVIDKFPISRPNLTFSTLTVSNMSPEDSSIYLCSVERGQETQYFGPGTRLLVL.

This chain joins TRBV7-2 and TRBJ2-2, with 8 bases lining up with TRBD1. J was trimmed by 6 bases and V by 4 bases; bases with no gene match: 7. CDR3 length: 15 amino acids. Germline CDR1 reads SGHTA; CDR2 reads FQGNSA. CDR3 region: CASSSGGAISGELFF. The CDR3 nucleotides are TGTGCCAGCAGCTCAGGGGGCGCGATCTCCGGGGAGCTGTTTTTT.

The V gene is TRBV7-9, the J gene TRBJ2-1, with D perhaps TRBD2 (6 bases). V lost 4 bases and J lost 9, with 10 bases in between. The CDR3 is 12 amino acids. The germline gives CDR1 SEHNR, CDR2 FQNEAQ (reference sequence). For the CDR3, the DNA is TGTGCCAGCAGCTCTGCGGGGAGTGAGCAGTTCTTC. It yields the protein CASSSAGSEQFF.

This clonotype occurred many times. The V and J genes are TRBV12-3 or TRBV12-4 and TRBJ2-7, with a possible D match to TRBD2 (6 bases). The V gene lost 8 bases and the J gene lost 1 base, with 9 bases spanning the gap. The CDR3 loop spans 12 amino acids. This CDR3 reads CASGTVSYEQYF. Written as DNA, the CDR3 is TGTGCCAGCGGGACTGTTTCCTACGAGCAGTACTTC.

This clonotype was counted only a few times. The chain recombines TRBV19 with TRBJ1-2, with 9 bases matching TRBD1. CDR3 length: 14 amino acids. Germline loops: CDR1 LNHDA, CDR2 SQIVND (reference sequence). J lost 9 bases, V lost 6 bases, and 11 bases had no gene match. CDR3: CASRISGTGPSYTF. Written as DNA, the CDR3 is TGTGCCAGTAGAATTTCCGGGACAGGGCCGAGCTACACCTTC.

The chain links TRBV7-9 to TRBJ2-1; TRBD1 might be the D (5 bases). CDR1 is SEHNR, CDR2 FQNEAQ, per germline (reference sequence). With 6 bases removed from V and 0 bases from J, the gap between germline ends came to 18 bases. The CDR3 runs to 17 residues. CDR3 amino acids: CASRSTAGGSSYNEQFF. The DNA for the CDR3 is TGTGCCAGCAGGTCGACAGCAGGCGGAAGCTCCTACAATGAGCAGTTCTTC.

This clonotype was detected once. This sequence joins TRBV5-6 and TRBJ2-3; no clear D gene. V lost 0 bases and J lost 2, with 13 bases in between. There are 16 residues in the CDR3. CDR1 and CDR2 from the germline V gene are SGHDT and YYEEEE. Here the CDR3 DNA reads TGTGCCAGCAGCTTGGTGACACCGGGTCACACAGATACGCAGTATTTT. Translation: CASSLVTPGHTDTQYF. Filled out from reference TRBV5-6 and TRBJ2-3, the complete variable domain reads DAGVTQSPTHLIKTRGQQVTLRCSPKSGHDTVSWYQQALGQGPQFIFQYYEEEERQRGNFPDRFSGHQFPNYSSELNVNALLLGDSALYLCASSLVTPGHTDTQYFGPGTRLTVL.

This clonotype was seen a handful of times. The chain employs TRBV2 and TRBJ1-2, with D maybe TRBD1 (6 bases). Per the germline V gene, CDR1 is SNHLY and CDR2 is FYNNEI. V lost 7 bases to trimming and J lost 2 bases, with 14 bases between them. This CDR3 is built from 14 residues. The CDR3 reads CASTNREANYGYTF. The CDR3 nucleotides are TGTGCCAGCACTAACAGGGAGGCGAACTATGGCTACACCTTC.

CDR3 nucleotides: TGTGCCCTCAGTTTTAAAGGACTAGCGGGAGTCGGCACAGATACGCAGTATTTT. This encodes CALSFKGLAGVGTDTQYF. V is TRBV3-1 and J is TRBJ2-3; 13 bases align to TRBD2. Per germline, CDR1 LGHDT and CDR2 YNNKEL (reference sequence). CDR3 length equals 18 residues. The V and J ends lost 11 bases and 1 base, in that order; junction bases with no gene match: 15.

This clonotype was detected many times. The chain is built from TRBV4-1 and TRBJ2-7; D ambiguous. The CDR3 is 14 amino acids. Trimming cost V 4 bases and J 2 bases, with 12 bases left between them. The V gene's germline CDR1 is MGHRA and CDR2 YSYEKL. Here the CDR3 DNA reads TGCGCCAGCAGCCCTCGGATCTTAGCCTACGAGCAGTACTTC. As protein: CASSPRILAYEQYF.

This chain links TRBV4-2 with TRBJ2-3; 8 nucleotides line up with TRBD2. Germline V gene lookup returns CDR1 LGHNA and CDR2 YNFKEQ. V lost 0 bases and J lost 5; bases outside the gene matches: 7. CDR3 length: 16 amino acids. The DNA for the CDR3 is TGTGCCAGCAGCCAAGAAGCGGGGGATCCAGGAGATACGCAGTATTTT. Protein sequence: CASSQEAGDPGDTQYF.

This clonotype appeared a few times. The V and J genes are TRBV4-1 and TRBJ2-1; TRBD2 aligns across 12 bases. CDR3 length: 15 residues. Germline V gene sequence: CDR1 MGHRA, CDR2 YSYEKL. Trimming removed 3 bases from V and 9 bases from J; junction bases left unmatched: 6. The CDR3 DNA sequence: TGCGCCAGCAGCCACGCTAGCGGGAGGGCCACTGAGCAGTTCTTC. This codes for CASSHASGRATEQFF.

The table lists this clonotype with a few counts. The chain recombines TRBV7-9 with TRBJ1-4; D not resolved. Germline CDR1 reads SEHNR; CDR2 reads FQNEAQ (reference sequence). The CDR3 has 14 residues. V shed 5 bases and J shed 0 bases, with 7 bases lying between them. CDR3 sequence: CASSAPATNEKLFF. CDR3 DNA: TGTGCCAGCAGCGCCCCGGCAACTAATGAAAAACTGTTTTTT.

This chain links TRBV7-9 with TRBJ2-3, with 13 nucleotides matching TRBD2. The ends lost 4 bases at V and 6 bases at J; junction bases unmatched: 10. The CDR3 is 17 residues long. Germline CDR1 and CDR2: SEHNR and FQNEAQ (reference sequence). CDR3 nucleotides: TGTGCCAGCAGCTCGGGACTAGCGGGAACACCTGGGGATACGCAGTATTTT. Translating gives CASSSGLAGTPGDTQYF.

J is TRBJ2-7 and V is TRBV12-3 or TRBV12-4; 8 nucleotides match TRBD2. The CDR3 loop spans 13 amino acids. The junction had 3 bases not matched to a gene; V was cut back by 8 bases and J by 0 bases. CDR3 amino acids: CASAGTSSYEQYF. In nucleotides, the CDR3 is TGTGCCAGCGCCGGGACTAGCTCCTACGAGCAGTACTTC.

This clonotype appeared many times. The rearrangement uses TRBV12-3 or TRBV12-4 and TRBJ2-3; a possible D gene is TRBD2 (5 bases). The CDR3 spans 10 residues. Trimming removed 8 bases at V and 5 bases at J, with 5 bases between. CDR3 sequence: CASEGDTQYF. The CDR3 DNA reads TGTGCCAGCGAGGGAGATACGCAGTATTTT.

This clonotype was seen more than once but under ten times. The CDR3 DNA follows: TGCAGCGTAAAGACAGGAAACGAGCAGTACTTC. Residues: CSVKTGNEQYF. The rearrangement uses TRBV29-1 and TRBJ2-7; D is possibly TRBD1 (6 bases). This CDR3 is 11 amino acids long. Per germline, CDR1 SQVTM and CDR2 ANQGSEA. The V and J ends lost 6 bases and 5 bases respectively, with 11 bases between them.

This clonotype was observed a handful of times. The rearrangement links TRBV20-1 to TRBJ2-1, with unresolved D. Germline V CDR1 and CDR2: DFQATT, SNEGSKA (reference sequence). The CDR3 extends over 11 amino acids. With 3 bases removed from V and 8 bases from J, the gap between germline ends came to 8 bases. Here the CDR3 DNA reads TGCAGTGCTAGCTTCCGCGATGAGCAGTTCTTC. This translates into CSASFRDEQFF.

The sample holds many counts of this clonotype. V usage is TRBV27 and J usage is TRBJ1-1; 9 bases match TRBD1. The germline CDR1 and CDR2 sequences are MNHEY and SMNVEV (reference sequence). The CDR3 runs 13 residues. With V trimmed by 3 bases and J by 9 bases, 5 bases remained unmatched. CDR3 bases: TGTGCCAGCAGTTTGGCTGGGACAGGGAAAGCTTTCTTT. This translates into CASSLAGTGKAFF.

The chain recombines TRBV11-2 with TRBJ2-7; D possibly matches TRBD1 or TRBD2 (6 bases each). CDR1 SGHAT and CDR2 FQNNGV come from the germline V gene. V gave up 5 bases and J gave up 9 bases, with 17 bases separating them. This CDR3 contains 13 residues. Here the CDR3 DNA reads TGTGCCAGCAGCCTTACCCACAGGGAGGTGCAGTACTTC. It is translated as CASSLTHREVQYF.

As DNA, the CDR3 is TGCAGCGTCCTAGGGACTAGCGGGAACTCCTACAATGAGCAGTTCTTC. Its translation: CSVLGTSGNSYNEQFF. The genes are TRBV29-1 and TRBJ2-1, with TRBD2 matching over 13 bases. V gave up 6 bases and J gave up 0 bases; unmatched junction bases: 5. The germline V gene has CDR1 SQVTM and CDR2 ANQGSEA. The CDR3 is made up of 16 amino acids.

The chain links TRBV5-1 to TRBJ2-7, with TRBD1 as a possible D gene (5 bases). The CDR3 totals 15 residues. Germline CDR1 and CDR2: SGHRS and YFSETQ. V was shortened by 1 base and J by 6 bases, with 17 bases between the two germline ends. The CDR3 protein is CASSLRQGKRSEQYF. DNA of the CDR3: TGCGCCAGCAGCTTGCGTCAGGGCAAAAGGAGCGAGCAGTACTTC. The entire variable domain, with the rest obtained from reference TRBV5-1 and TRBJ2-7, is as follows: KAGVTQTPRYLIKTRGQQVTLSCSPISGHRSVSWYQQTPGQGLQFLFEYFSETQRNKGNFPGRFSGRQFSNSRSEMNVSTLELGDSALYLCASSLRQGKRSEQYFGPGTRLTVT.

This chain uses TRBV6-5 with TRBJ2-7; D is possibly TRBD2 (6 bases). This CDR3 has 16 amino acids. Germline V gene data show CDR1 as MNHEY and CDR2 as SVGAGI. With 2 bases removed from V and 3 bases from J, the gap between germline ends came to 17 bases. For the CDR3, the DNA is TGTGCCAGCAGTTACGGCGCTTCGGGGGTCCTCTACGAGCAGTACTTC. Its translation: CASSYGASGVLYEQYF.

This clonotype was recorded many times. V and J are TRBV20-1 and TRBJ2-7, with D tentatively TRBD1 or TRBD2 (5 bases each). Germline V gene lookup returns CDR1 DFQATT and CDR2 SNEGSKA (reference sequence). This CDR3 comprises 14 residues. V lost 5 bases and J 7 bases, leaving 21 bases between the germline ends. CDR3 nucleotides: TGCAGTGCTTTGGGGGATACCCCCATGGGTGAGCAGTACTTC. Its translation is CSALGDTPMGEQYF.

Ten or more counts support this clonotype. J is TRBJ2-1 and V is TRBV5-1, with 10 bases aligning to TRBD2. Trimming took 1 base from V and 9 from J; bases not matched to a gene: 19. This CDR3 comprises 19 residues. CDR1 SGHRS and CDR2 YFSETQ come from the germline V gene. CDR3 loop: CASSLLGQGASGSSGEQFF. In DNA, the CDR3 is TGCGCCAGCAGCTTGTTGGGCCAAGGGGCTAGCGGGAGTAGTGGTGAGCAGTTCTTC.

This clonotype showed up many times. The chain is built from TRBV4-1 and TRBJ2-7, with TRBD2 matching over 7 bases. Germline CDR1 MGHRA, CDR2 YSYEKL. J was trimmed by 7 bases and V by 1 base; bases with no gene match: 4. CDR3 size: 13 residues. The CDR3 DNA reads TGCGCCAGCAGCCAAGTGGGAGGGCGGGAGCAGTACTTC. This codes for CASSQVGGREQYF.